Listed below are T cell receptor beta chains from one sample, sequenced in a study of cytomegalovirus exposure and HLA in healthy donors. Method: immunoSEQ multiplex PCR; TCRdb's copy keeps in-frame clones and lacks some. Altogether over 200,000 clones are present, about 77% being singletons, with the ten largest covering under 2%. The specimen sequenced was PBMCs. The origin of the receptors is a woman aged 30 to 39 in good health and CMV-seronegative. CDR3s include the opening cysteine and the closing phenylalanine or tryptophan. The order of the fields is clone size, J gene, V gene, D gene, CDR3 DNA, CDR3 protein. A D gene is named only where the DNA matches it firmly. Clone size is not always given. Where it is, it says once, few, many or a class for expanded clones.

size: .; J: TRBJ2-2; V: TRBV25-1; D: .; DNA: TGTGCCAGCAGTGAGGAGTGGGGAGTCGGCGGGGAGCTGTTTTTT; CDR3: CASSEEWGVGGELFF
size: .; J: TRBJ1-2; V: TRBV6-5; D: .; DNA: TGTGCCAGCAGCCACAAGGGGGCTAACTATGGCTACACCTTC; CDR3: CASSHKGANYGYTF
size: few; J: TRBJ2-5; V: TRBV27; D: .; DNA: TGTGCCAGCGGGAGATTGGAGACCCAGTACTTC; CDR3: CASGRLETQYF
size: .; J: TRBJ2-5; V: TRBV28; D: .; DNA: TGTGCCAGCAGTTTGGGCGTAGTCGAGACCCAGTACTTC; CDR3: CASSLGVVETQYF
size: .; J: TRBJ2-1; V: TRBV14; D: TRBD2; DNA: TGTGCCAGCGGGGATCTAGCGGGGGAATCCTACAATGAGCAGTTCTTC; CDR3: CASGDLAGESYNEQFF
size: .; J: TRBJ1-4; V: TRBV25-1; D: .; DNA: TGTGCCAGCAGTGAATGGGGCAGGGGTTTTGAAAAACTGTTTTTT; CDR3: CASSEWGRGFEKLFF
size: .; J: TRBJ2-3; V: TRBV7-9; D: .; DNA: TGTGCCAGCAGGGGCGACATGGCGGGACGCCCGGATACGCAGTATTTT; CDR3: CASRGDMAGRPDTQYF
size: .; J: TRBJ1-1; V: TRBV27; D: .; DNA: TGTGCCAGCAGTTTAAGCCCAATGAACACTGAAGCTTTCTTT; CDR3: CASSLSPMNTEAFF
size: .; J: TRBJ1-1; V: TRBV12-5; D: TRBD1; DNA: TGTGCTAGTGGTTTCGCCCCCGGACAGGCCACTGAAGCTTTCTTT; CDR3: CASGFAPGQATEAFF
size: .; J: TRBJ1-2; V: TRBV2; D: .; DNA: TGTGCCAGCACGATGCCTAACTATGGCTATACCTTC; CDR3: CASTMPNYGYTF
size: .; J: TRBJ2-1; V: TRBV11-2; D: .; DNA: TGTGCCAGCAGCCCCGGCCGTGGGGAGGAGTTCTTC; CDR3: CASSPGRGEEFF
size: few; J: TRBJ2-1; V: TRBV19; D: TRBD1; DNA: TGTGCCAGTAGTGGGACAGGGGGCTACAATGAGCAGTTCTTC; CDR3: CASSGTGGYNEQFF
size: once; J: TRBJ1-2; V: TRBV7-9; D: .; DNA: TGTGCCAGCAGCCCAGGGGAGGGGGAAGGCTACACCTTC; CDR3: CASSPGEGEGYTF
size: few; J: TRBJ1-6; V: TRBV30; D: .; DNA: TGTGCCTGGAGTGTAATTTCGGAGAGTTCACATAATTCACCCCTCCACTTT; CDR3: CAWSVISESSHNSPLHF
size: .; J: TRBJ2-5; V: TRBV7-3; D: .; DNA: TGTGCCAGCAGCTTAATACAGGGCGAGACCCAGTACTTC; CDR3: CASSLIQGETQYF
size: few; J: TRBJ1-1; V: TRBV2; D: .; DNA: TGTGCCAGCAGTGCGGAGAACACGAACACTGAAGCTTTCTTT; CDR3: CASSAENTNTEAFF
size: .; J: TRBJ2-1; V: TRBV6-1; D: .; DNA: TGTGCCAGCATTAGACGGGAACCAGCCTACAATGAGCAGTTCTTC; CDR3: CASIRREPAYNEQFF
size: .; J: TRBJ1-2; V: TRBV7-9; D: TRBD1; DNA: TGTGCCAGCAAAAGGGGACAGCAATATGGCTACACCTTC; CDR3: CASKRGQQYGYTF
size: .; J: TRBJ1-2; V: TRBV27; D: .; DNA: TGTGCCAGCAGTTTGACAGCTAACTATGGCTACACCTTC; CDR3: CASSLTANYGYTF
size: few; J: TRBJ2-3; V: TRBV10-3; D: .; DNA: TGTGCCAGCAGTGAAGTTAAGACCGTACAGGATACGCAGTATTTT; CDR3: CASSEVKTVQDTQYF
size: .; J: TRBJ2-7; V: TRBV11-3; D: .; DNA: TGTGCCAGCAGCTCCGCCAATGTAGTCTCCTACGAGCAGTACTTC; CDR3: CASSSANVVSYEQYF
size: .; J: TRBJ2-5; V: TRBV5-1; D: .; DNA: TGCGCCAGCAGCTTGGAAGGGGCCCTGGAGACCCAGTACTTC; CDR3: CASSLEGALETQYF
size: few; J: TRBJ2-5; V: TRBV19; D: .; DNA: TGTGCCAGTAGTTGGTTACCGAACGGGGAGACCCAGTACTTC; CDR3: CASSWLPNGETQYF
size: .; J: TRBJ2-5; V: TRBV11-3; D: TRBD2; DNA: TGTGCCACCAGCTCCTTTAAGGCCGAGCGGGGGGGACAAGAGACCCAGTACTTC; CDR3: CATSSFKAERGGQETQYF
size: .; J: TRBJ1-6; V: TRBV4-1; D: .; DNA: TGCGCCAGCAGCCAGGGGAGAAATTCACCCCTCCACTTT; CDR3: CASSQGRNSPLHF
size: .; J: TRBJ2-1; V: TRBV7-2; D: .; DNA: TGTGCCAGCAGCTTGCCATCTGGGAGGAGCACAGTCTTC; CDR3: CASSLPSGRSTVF
size: .; J: TRBJ1-4; V: TRBV2; D: .; DNA: TGTGCCAGCACTCGACAGGCCGCAACTAATGAAAAACTGTTTTTT; CDR3: CASTRQAATNEKLFF
size: few; J: TRBJ1-2; V: TRBV6-1; D: TRBD1; DNA: TGTGCCAGCAGAGGACAGGGGGCCGCCTATGGCTACACCTTC; CDR3: CASRGQGAAYGYTF
size: .; J: TRBJ2-1; V: TRBV14; D: TRBD2; DNA: TGTGCCAGCAGTTCCCCCCCAAGCGGGGGGCCCGGGCAACTATACAATGAGCAGTTCTTC; CDR3: CASSSPPSGGPGQLYNEQFF
size: few; J: TRBJ1-2; V: TRBV7-9; D: .; DNA: TGTGCCAGCAGCCAGGACGGAGACAGCTATGGCTACACCTTC; CDR3: CASSQDGDSYGYTF
size: .; J: TRBJ2-5; V: TRBV7-7; D: TRBD1; DNA: TGTGCTAGCAGCTTCGGACAGGGGGCTTTCCAAGAGACCCAGTACTTC; CDR3: CASSFGQGAFQETQYF
size: .; J: TRBJ1-1; V: TRBV7-9; D: .; DNA: TGTGCCAGCAGCCCCCCCGGGGGGCTAGGGTACACTGAAGCTTTCTTT; CDR3: CASSPPGGLGYTEAFF
size: once; J: TRBJ2-7; V: TRBV28; D: TRBD2; DNA: TGTGCCAGCAGTTTGGGACTAGCGGGCTACTACGAGCAGTACTTC; CDR3: CASSLGLAGYYEQYF
size: .; J: TRBJ1-2; V: TRBV27; D: .; DNA: TGTGCCAGCAGTTTATCGGCTAGGCCCGGGGGCTATGGCTACACCTTC; CDR3: CASSLSARPGGYGYTF
size: few; J: TRBJ2-3; V: TRBV7-9; D: TRBD2; DNA: TGTGCCAGCAGCTTTGGAGCGGGAGGGGATCGGCAGTATTTT; CDR3: CASSFGAGGDRQYF
size: .; J: TRBJ2-3; V: TRBV5-8; D: TRBD2; DNA: TGTGCCAGCAGCTTGCTAGCGGTGGCAGTAGATACGCAGTATTTT; CDR3: CASSLLAVAVDTQYF
size: .; J: TRBJ1-2; V: TRBV6-1; D: TRBD1; DNA: TGTGCCAGCACCGCTCCGGGACAGAACGGCTACACCTTC; CDR3: CASTAPGQNGYTF
size: .; J: TRBJ2-1; V: TRBV9; D: TRBD2; DNA: TGTGCCAGCAGCGCCCATCCTACTAGCGGGAACTACAATGAGCAGTTCTTC; CDR3: CASSAHPTSGNYNEQFF
size: few; J: TRBJ2-1; V: TRBV7-6; D: .; DNA: TGTGCCAGCAGCCAAGATCAGAACAATGAGCAGTTCTTC; CDR3: CASSQDQNNEQFF
size: .; J: TRBJ2-2; V: TRBV9; D: .; DNA: TGTGCCAGCAGGGGGATGCGGGGTGCGAACACCGGGGAGCTGTTTTTT; CDR3: CASRGMRGANTGELFF
size: few; J: TRBJ2-5; V: TRBV5-4; D: .; DNA: TGTGCCAGCAGCTTGACGACTAGAAAGTCAGAGACCCAGTACTTC; CDR3: CASSLTTRKSETQYF
size: .; J: TRBJ1-1; V: TRBV29-1; D: .; DNA: TGCAGCGTTGAAGTTCCAGGGTACACTGAAGCTTTCTTT; CDR3: CSVEVPGYTEAFF
size: once; J: TRBJ2-3; V: TRBV19; D: TRBD2; DNA: TGTGCCAGTAGTGTTACCGGGACTAGCGGGCTCACAGATACGCAGTATTTT; CDR3: CASSVTGTSGLTDTQYF
size: .; J: TRBJ2-3; V: TRBV6-1; D: TRBD2; DNA: TGTGCCAGCAGTGAAGCTGGATTTGGGACTAGTCTTGAAGATACGCAGTATTTT; CDR3: CASSEAGFGTSLEDTQYF
size: .; J: TRBJ2-1; V: TRBV7-3; D: TRBD1; DNA: TGTGCCAGCAGCTTCACAGGGGTTAATGAGCAGTTCTTC; CDR3: CASSFTGVNEQFF
size: .; J: TRBJ1-1; V: TRBV25-1; D: .; DNA: TGTGCCAGCAGTGAATCGAGGGGGTTGAGCACTGAAGCTTTCTTT; CDR3: CASSESRGLSTEAFF
size: .; J: TRBJ2-3; V: TRBV6-4; D: TRBD2; DNA: TGTGCCAGCAGTCCGACTAGCGGGGGCGGGGATACGCAGTATTTT; CDR3: CASSPTSGGGDTQYF